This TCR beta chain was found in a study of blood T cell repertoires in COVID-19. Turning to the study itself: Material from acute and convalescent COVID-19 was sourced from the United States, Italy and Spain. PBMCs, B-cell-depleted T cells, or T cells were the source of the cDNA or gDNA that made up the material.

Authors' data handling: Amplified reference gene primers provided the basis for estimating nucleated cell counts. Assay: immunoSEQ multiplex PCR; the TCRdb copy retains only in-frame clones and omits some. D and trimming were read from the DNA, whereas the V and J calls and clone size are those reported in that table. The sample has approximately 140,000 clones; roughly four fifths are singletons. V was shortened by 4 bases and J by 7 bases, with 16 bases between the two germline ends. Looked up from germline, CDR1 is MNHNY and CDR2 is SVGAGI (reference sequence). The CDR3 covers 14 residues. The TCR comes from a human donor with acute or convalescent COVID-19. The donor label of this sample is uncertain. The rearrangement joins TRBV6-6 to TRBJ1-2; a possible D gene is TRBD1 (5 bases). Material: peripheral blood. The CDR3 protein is CASSSLGGYSGYTF. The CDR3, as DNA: TGTGCCAGCAGTTCCCTTGGGGGGTATAGTGGCTACACCTTC.